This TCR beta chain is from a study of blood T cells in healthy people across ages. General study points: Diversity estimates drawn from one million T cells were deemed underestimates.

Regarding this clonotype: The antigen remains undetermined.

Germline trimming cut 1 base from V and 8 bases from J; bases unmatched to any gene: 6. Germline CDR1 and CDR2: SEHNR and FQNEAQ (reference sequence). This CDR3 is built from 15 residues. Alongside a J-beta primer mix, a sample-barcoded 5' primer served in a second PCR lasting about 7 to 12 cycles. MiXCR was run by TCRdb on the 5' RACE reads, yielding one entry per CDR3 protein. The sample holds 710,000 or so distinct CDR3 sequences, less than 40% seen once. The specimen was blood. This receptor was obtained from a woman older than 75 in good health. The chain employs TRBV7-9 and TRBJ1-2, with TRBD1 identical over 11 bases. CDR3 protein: CASSLEGQGVRGYTF. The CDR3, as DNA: TGTGCCAGCAGCTTAGAGGGACAGGGGGTGAGAGGCTACACCTTC.